One sample yielded the 27 T cell receptor beta chains listed below, sequenced in a study of T cell responses to AZD1222 COVID-19 vaccine. Generated by immunoSEQ multiplex PCR, the TCRdb table keeps only in-frame clones and is missing some. The data show about 120,000 clones, roughly 90% seen once. The source was peripheral blood, collected on day 0 of AZD1222 vaccination. The receptors derive from an adult in good health.

This chain connects TRBV7-9 to TRBJ2-3, with D unclear. CDR3 length equals 12 residues. CDR1 SEHNR and CDR2 FQNEAQ come from the germline V gene (reference sequence). Between the trimmed V and J ends, which lost 5 bases and 9 bases, there was a span of 12 bases. CDR3 protein: CASSLGWGTQYF. The DNA of the CDR3 is TGTGCCAGCAGCCTGGGTTGGGGAACGCAGTATTTT.

V usage is TRBV6-5 and J usage is TRBJ1-1; TRBD1 is a possible D gene (5 bases). The CDR3 has 15 residues. Germline V gene sequence: CDR1 MNHEY, CDR2 SVGAGI. V was clipped by 6 bases and J by 1 base, with 15 bases between them. The CDR3 nucleotides are TGTGCCAGCAGCCCCCTAAGGGACGGGAACACTGAAGCTTTCTTT. Its protein product is CASSPLRDGNTEAFF.

The chain joins TRBV19 to TRBJ1-4; D ambiguous. This CDR3 is 12 amino acids long. Germline V lookup: CDR1 LNHDA, CDR2 SQIVND (reference sequence). V was shortened by 5 bases and J by 13 bases, with 14 bases between the two germline ends. In DNA, the CDR3 is TGTGCCAGTAGTGCTACATGGCGGGGACTGTTTTTT. Protein product: CASSATWRGLFF.

The chain uses TRBV7-9 and TRBJ1-3, with unresolved D. The CDR3 contains 14 residues. Germline loops: CDR1 SEHNR, CDR2 FQNEAQ (reference sequence). Between the trimmed V and J ends, which lost 1 base and 4 bases, there was a span of 8 bases. The CDR3 loop is CASSLGGAGNTIYF. In DNA form, the CDR3 reads TGTGCCAGCAGCTTAGGAGGAGCCGGAAACACCATATATTTT.

J is TRBJ2-7 and V is TRBV4-3; D is ambiguous. The CDR3 is made up of 15 amino acids. Trimming stripped 1 base from V and 2 bases from J, with 12 bases between. Germline V lookup: CDR1 LGHNA, CDR2 YSLEER. CDR3 DNA: TGCGCCAGCAGCCAAGTTATTCGATCGGCCTACGAGCAGTACTTC. This sequence encodes CASSQVIRSAYEQYF.

The chain is built from TRBV19 and TRBJ2-7, with 11 bases aligning to TRBD2. The CDR3 runs 14 residues. The V and J ends lost 6 bases and 0 bases, in that order; junction bases with no gene match: 1. Looked up from germline, CDR1 is LNHDA and CDR2 is SQIVND (reference sequence). The chain's CDR3 is CASSGTSGSYEQYF. CDR3 in DNA: TGTGCCAGTAGCGGGACTAGCGGCTCCTACGAGCAGTACTTC.

V is TRBV7-9 and J is TRBJ2-7; TRBD1 agrees at 8 bases. Per germline, CDR1 SEHNR and CDR2 FQNEAQ (reference sequence). The CDR3 is 16 amino acids. V lost 5 bases, J lost 0 bases, and 9 bases stayed unmatched. CDR3 in DNA: TGTGCCAGCAGCCCAGGACAGGGTTTAAGCTCCTACGAGCAGTACTTC. It translates to CASSPGQGLSSYEQYF. Full variable domain (missing parts from reference TRBV7-9 and TRBJ2-7): DTGVSQNPRHKITKRGQNVTFRCDPISEHNRLYWYRQTLGQGPEFLTYFQNEAQLEKSRLLSDRFSAERPKGSFSTLEIQRTEQGDSAMYLCASSPGQGLSSYEQYFGPGTRLTVT.

V and J are TRBV5-8 and TRBJ1-6; 7 nucleotides line up with TRBD1. Per the germline V gene, CDR1 is SGHTS and CDR2 is YDEGEE. The CDR3 length is 14 residues. V shed 3 bases and J 9 bases; nucleotides not matched to a gene: 6. The CDR3 loop reads CASSSGQRSSPLHF. The CDR3 nucleotides are TGTGCCAGCAGCTCGGGACAGCGGAGTTCACCCCTCCACTTT.

This clone was counted once. The chain has TRBV6-5 and TRBJ1-1; D ambiguous. The V gene lost 6 bases and the J gene lost 2 bases, with 13 bases spanning the gap. From germline, CDR1 is MNHEY and CDR2 SVGAGI. This CDR3 spans 14 amino acids. The CDR3 DNA reads as TGTGCCAGCAGCCCAGTGTCGAGTAACACTGAAGCTTTCTTT. This translates into CASSPVSSNTEAFF.

V is TRBV5-1 and J is TRBJ2-7; weak D call: TRBD2 (7 bases). Deletions cut 3 bases from V and 6 bases from J, with 13 bases between. The V gene's germline CDR1 is SGHRS and CDR2 YFSETQ. CDR3 size: 13 residues. This CDR3 is CASSSVGGAEQYF. Written as DNA, the CDR3 is TGCGCCAGCAGCTCAGTAGGGGGGGCCGAGCAGTACTTC.

The chain joins TRBV19 to TRBJ2-7; 8 nucleotides align to TRBD1. The CDR3 extends over 13 amino acids. The J segment lost 6 bases and the V segment lost 6 bases, leaving 7 bases of the junction unmatched. Germline V gene data show CDR1 as LNHDA and CDR2 as SQIVND (reference sequence). This chain's CDR3 is CASSLTGAGEQYF. The CDR3 nucleotides read TGTGCCAGTAGCCTGACAGGGGCAGGCGAGCAGTACTTC.

The genes are TRBV7-3 and TRBJ2-2; D not certain. The V gene's germline CDR1 is SGHTA and CDR2 FQGTGA. With 4 bases removed from V and 0 bases from J, the gap between germline ends came to 6 bases. There are 14 residues in the CDR3. DNA for the CDR3: TGTGCCAGCAGCTCAGACGCGAACACCGGGGAGCTGTTTTTT. Translating it yields CASSSDANTGELFF. The entire variable domain, with the rest obtained from reference TRBV7-3 and TRBJ2-2, is as follows: GAGVSQTPSNKVTEKGKYVELRCDPISGHTALYWYRQSLGQGPEFLIYFQGTGAADDSGLPNDRFFAVRPEGSVSTLKIQRTERGDSAVYLCASSSDANTGELFFGEGSRLTVL.

The CDR3 nucleotides read TGTGCCAGCAGCAGAACAGGGAACTCTGGAAACACCATATATTTT. It is translated as CASSRTGNSGNTIYF. The J gene is TRBJ1-3, the V gene TRBV7-9, with D possibly TRBD1 on 6 matching bases. Germline lookup yields CDR1 SEHNR and CDR2 FQNEAQ (reference sequence). The CDR3 consists of 15 residues. V shed 5 bases and J shed 0 bases, with 11 bases lying between them.

This sequence joins TRBV5-5 and TRBJ2-5; D is undetermined. CDR1 is SGHKS and CDR2 is YYEKEE in the germline V gene (reference sequence). CDR3 size: 18 residues. V was pared by 0 bases and J by 2 bases, with 20 bases between. CDR3 in DNA: TGTGCCAGCAGCTTGGGCCAGTGGGGAACCTCACAGCAAGAGACCCAGTACTTC. Translation: CASSLGQWGTSQQETQYF.

The CDR3 nucleotides are TGTGCCAGCAGCTGGAGACAGAATTCACCCCTCCACTTT. This sequence encodes CASSWRQNSPLHF. The chain carries TRBV11-1 and TRBJ1-6, with D maybe TRBD1 (5 bases). CDR3 length: 13 amino acids. Trimming removed 4 bases from V and 7 bases from J, with 8 bases in between. Germline V gene data show CDR1 as SGHAT and CDR2 as FQDESV (reference sequence).

In its sample, this clone was seen once. The chain recombines TRBV11-3 with TRBJ1-1; 7 bases line up with TRBD1. Germline CDR1 SGHNT, CDR2 YENEEA. The J segment lost 5 bases and the V segment lost 5 bases, leaving 5 bases of the junction unmatched. This CDR3 contains 13 residues. The CDR3 loop reads CASSAGGLTEAFF. CDR3 DNA sequence: TGTGCCAGCAGCGCAGGGGGTTTGACTGAAGCTTTCTTT.

The chain links TRBV10-3 to TRBJ2-7; TRBD2 matches 12 bases. CDR3 length: 18 residues. CDR1 and CDR2 from the germline V gene are ENHRY and SYGVKD. Germline trimming cut 0 bases from V and 5 bases from J; bases unmatched to any gene: 11. The CDR3 nucleotides are TGTGCCATCAGTGAGTCGACTAGCGGGGGCCCCATGACGGACGAGCAGTACTTC. It yields the protein CAISESTSGGPMTDEQYF.

V is TRBV5-6 and J is TRBJ1-1; 11 nucleotides align to TRBD1. CDR3 length equals 15 residues. Germline lookup yields CDR1 SGHDT and CDR2 YYEEEE. J lost 8 bases, V lost 3 bases, and 9 bases had no gene match. CDR3 in amino acids: CASSSDRGRVGEAFF. DNA for the CDR3: TGTGCCAGCAGCTCGGACAGGGGGCGAGTCGGCGAAGCTTTCTTT.

This chain's CDR3 is CASGQNSNEKLFF. CDR3 bases: TGTGCCAGCGGGCAGAACAGCAATGAAAAACTGTTTTTT. The chain uses TRBV11-2 and TRBJ1-4; D is unresolved. Germline V gives CDR1 SGHAT, CDR2 FQNNGV. The CDR3 loop spans 13 amino acids. Trimming stripped 8 bases from V and 5 bases from J, with 12 bases between.

In its sample, this clone was seen once. The genes are TRBV27 and TRBJ1-6, with D perhaps matching TRBD1 (6 bases). This CDR3 has 17 residues. Germline V lookup: CDR1 MNHEY, CDR2 SMNVEV (reference sequence). V lost 5 bases and J lost 0, with 14 bases in between. CDR3 region: CASSITGKPSYNSPLHF. For the CDR3, the DNA is TGTGCCAGCAGTATCACAGGGAAGCCCTCCTATAATTCACCCCTCCACTTT.

The V gene is TRBV9, the J gene TRBJ2-7; 9 bases fit TRBD1. Germline assignment: CDR1 SGDLS and CDR2 YYNGEE. The CDR3 consists of 16 residues. Germline trimming cut 0 bases from V and 5 bases from J; bases unmatched to any gene: 9. CDR3 nucleotides: TGTGCCAGCAGCGTAGGGTCCGGGACAGGGAAACACGAGCAGTACTTC. It translates to CASSVGSGTGKHEQYF.

This clone has a single count. The chain couples TRBV11-3 to TRBJ2-7, with TRBD1 matching over 8 bases. This CDR3 is 16 amino acids long. V shed 0 bases and J 2 bases; nucleotides not matched to a gene: 6. Germline-derived CDR1 and CDR2 are SGHNT and YENEEA. The CDR3 loop is CASSLENGQGTYEQYF. Written as DNA, the CDR3 is TGTGCCAGCAGCTTAGAAAATGGACAGGGTACCTACGAGCAGTACTTC.

The chain recombines TRBV7-9 with TRBJ1-1, with D possibly TRBD1 on 5 matching bases. V lost 4 bases and J 6 bases, leaving 12 bases between the germline ends. CDR3 length: 13 residues. CDR1 is SEHNR, CDR2 FQNEAQ, per germline (reference sequence). DNA for the CDR3: TGTGCCAGCAGCTCTGCGGGGGAGGCTGAAGCTTTCTTT. Translating it yields CASSSAGEAEAFF.

This chain uses TRBV20-1 with TRBJ1-6; possibly TRBD1 for D (6 bases). V was pared by 3 bases and J by 14 bases, with 11 bases between. The length of the CDR3 is 11 residues. Germline V lookup: CDR1 DFQATT, CDR2 SNEGSKA (reference sequence). The CDR3 coding sequence is TGCAGTGCTAGGGGACATCTAGCCCTCCACTTT. This gives the protein CSARGHLALHF.

This clone has just a few counts. The genes are TRBV20-1 and TRBJ2-1; the D gene is possibly TRBD2 (5 bases). Germline V gene lookup returns CDR1 DFQATT and CDR2 SNEGSKA (reference sequence). The CDR3 sequence is 11 residues long. Trimming stripped 5 bases from V and 9 bases from J, with 11 bases between. The chain's CDR3 is CSAVDEGEQFF. The CDR3 DNA follows: TGCAGTGCTGTCGACGAGGGTGAGCAGTTCTTC.

V usage is TRBV14 and J usage is TRBJ1-6; D remains unclear. Per the germline V gene, CDR1 is SGHDN and CDR2 is FVKESK. This CDR3 spans 14 amino acids. Trimming stripped 0 bases from V and 8 bases from J, with 8 bases between. The CDR3 DNA is TGTGCCAGCAGCCAAGACAGTCAGTATTCACCCCTCCACTTT. Translating it yields CASSQDSQYSPLHF.

This rearrangement joins TRBV7-3 to TRBJ2-7, with TRBD1 matching 8 bases. Losses at the gene ends were 4 bases for V and 6 bases for J; bases not matched to a gene: 5. Germline CDR1 and CDR2: SGHTA and FQGTGA. This CDR3 has 13 amino acids. CDR3 sequence: CASSSRTGREQYF. CDR3 in DNA: TGTGCCAGCAGCTCCCGGACAGGGCGCGAGCAGTACTTC.